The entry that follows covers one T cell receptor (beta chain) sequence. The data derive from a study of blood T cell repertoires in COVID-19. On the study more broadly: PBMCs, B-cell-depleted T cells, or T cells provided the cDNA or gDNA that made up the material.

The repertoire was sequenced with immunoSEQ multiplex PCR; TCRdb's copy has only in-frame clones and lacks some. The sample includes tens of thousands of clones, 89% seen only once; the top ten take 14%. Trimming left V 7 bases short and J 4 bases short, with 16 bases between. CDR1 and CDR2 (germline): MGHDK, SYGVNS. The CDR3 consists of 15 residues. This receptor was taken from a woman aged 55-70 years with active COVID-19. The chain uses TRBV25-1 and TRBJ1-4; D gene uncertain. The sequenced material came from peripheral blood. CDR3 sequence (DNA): TGTGCCAGCAATGCGCCCGGTTCCGGTAATGAAAAACTGTTTTTT. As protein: CASNAPGSGNEKLFF.